This T cell receptor (beta chain) was found in a study of shared clonotypes between healthy human individuals. Study-level information: CD8 memory received one plate per donor, CD8 naive two, CD4 memory three and CD4 naive three. Study-wide points: The represented genetic and exposure-history diversity was limited by the small number of donors. Estimated clonotype richness was generally higher in naive than memory subsets.

The CDR3 extends over 13 amino acids. Germline-derived CDR1 and CDR2 are SNHLY and FYNNEI. Trimming shortened V by 6 bases and J by 10 bases, and 16 bases separated the two germline ends. A CD45RA+ naive subset and a CD45RA-negative memory subset were split from CD4+ cells. Sequenced by immunoSEQ multiplex PCR; TCRdb stores in-frame clones only, minus some. The profile shows nearly 1 million clones, roughly 72% of them singletons. This clone appeared a few times. The antigen remains undetermined. The J gene is TRBJ2-1, the V gene TRBV2; D is undetermined. This receptor was taken from a man aged 18 to 30 in good health. Material for sequencing was memory CD4+ T cells sorted from blood. Subset indicated: CD45RA-negative fraction. The CDR3 DNA reads TGTGCCAGCAGCGCCCTCGAGCTTACCGAGCAGTTCTTC. This encodes CASSALELTEQFF. Looking up the rest from reference TRBV2 and TRBJ2-1 gives the full variable domain: EPEVTQTPSHQVTQMGQEVILRCVPISNHLYFYWYRQILGQKVEFLVSFYNNEISEKSEIFDDQFSVERPDGSNFTLKIRSTKLEDSAMYFCASSALELTEQFFGPGTRLTVL.